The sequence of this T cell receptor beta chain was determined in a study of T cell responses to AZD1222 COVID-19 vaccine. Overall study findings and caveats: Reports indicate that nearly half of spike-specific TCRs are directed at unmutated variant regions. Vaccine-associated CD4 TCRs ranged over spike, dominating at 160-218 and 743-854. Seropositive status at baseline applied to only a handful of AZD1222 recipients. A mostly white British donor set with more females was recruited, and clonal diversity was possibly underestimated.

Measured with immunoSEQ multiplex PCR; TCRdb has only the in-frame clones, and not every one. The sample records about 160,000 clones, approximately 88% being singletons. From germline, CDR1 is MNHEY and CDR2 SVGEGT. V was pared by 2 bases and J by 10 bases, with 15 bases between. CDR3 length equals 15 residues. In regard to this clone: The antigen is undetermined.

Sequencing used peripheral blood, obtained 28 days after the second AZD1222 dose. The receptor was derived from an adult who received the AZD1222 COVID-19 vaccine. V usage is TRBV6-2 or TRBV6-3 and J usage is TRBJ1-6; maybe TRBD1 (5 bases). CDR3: CASSYLGTEDSPLHF. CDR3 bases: TGTGCCAGCAGTTACCTGGGGACGGAAGACTCACCCCTCCACTTT.